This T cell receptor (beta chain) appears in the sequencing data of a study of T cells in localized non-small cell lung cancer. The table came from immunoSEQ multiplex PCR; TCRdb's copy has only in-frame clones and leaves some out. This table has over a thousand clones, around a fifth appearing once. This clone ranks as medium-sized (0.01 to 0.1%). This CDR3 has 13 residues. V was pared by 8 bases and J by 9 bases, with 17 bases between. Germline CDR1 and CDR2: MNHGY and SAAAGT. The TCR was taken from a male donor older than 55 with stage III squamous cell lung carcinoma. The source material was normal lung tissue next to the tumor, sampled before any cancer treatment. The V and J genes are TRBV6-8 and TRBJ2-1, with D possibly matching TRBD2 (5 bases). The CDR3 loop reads CASGLIMGSEQFF. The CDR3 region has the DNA TGTGCCAGCGGACTGATCATGGGGAGTGAGCAGTTCTTC.